Below, 14 T cell receptor beta chains from the same sample are listed, as sequenced in a study of T cells in Graves' hyperthyroidism and ophthalmopathy. Amplified TCR beta CDR3 regions derived from RNA transcripts. HTBI primers were used for first-round RT-PCR of the TCR CDR3. Each CDR3 protein gets one entry after TCRdb re-called the multiplex PCR reads with MiXCR. The sample consists of approximately 400,000 distinct CDR3 sequences, about 25% of them appearing once. The specimen was blood. The receptors were gathered from a middle-aged man with Graves' hyperthyroidism.

The table lists this clonotype with many counts. V gene TRBV20-1 combines with J gene TRBJ2-7, with 13 bases aligning to TRBD2. The germline gives CDR1 DFQATT, CDR2 SNEGSKA (reference sequence). This CDR3 is 17 amino acids long. The V gene end was trimmed by 5 bases and the J gene end by 2 bases; junction bases not matched to a gene: 12. The CDR3 here is CSAPKIGTSGETYEQYF. The DNA for the CDR3 is TGCAGTGCTCCGAAAATTGGGACTAGCGGGGAGACCTACGAGCAGTACTTC.

This clonotype has a handful of counts. The V gene is TRBV7-9, the J gene TRBJ2-5; 15 positions match TRBD2. V was pared by 5 bases and J by 4 bases, with 14 bases of the junction left unmatched. The CDR3 covers 19 residues. CDR1 is SEHNR and CDR2 is FQNEAQ in the germline V gene (reference sequence). The CDR3 DNA follows: TGTGCCAGCAGCGATCACCCGGGACTAGCGGGAGGCCAGGGAGAGACCCAGTACTTC. Its protein is CASSDHPGLAGGQGETQYF.

The chain has TRBV10-3 and TRBJ1-3; D gene ambiguous. The V end was cut by 2 bases, the J end by 2 bases, with 7 bases between. The CDR3 consists of 14 residues. Looked up from germline, CDR1 is ENHRY and CDR2 is SYGVKD. CDR3 residues: CAISEGRTGNTIYF. The CDR3, as DNA: TGTGCCATCAGTGAGGGCAGAACTGGAAACACCATATATTTT.

This clonotype was seen a handful of times. The chain combines TRBV19 with TRBJ1-4; D unresolved. The V end lost 7 bases, the J end lost 5 bases, and 17 bases lay between the germline ends. CDR3 length equals 15 residues. Germline assignment: CDR1 LNHDA and CDR2 SQIVND (reference sequence). CDR3 in DNA: TGTGCCAGTACCCCCGGTGCGGGCTGGAATGAAAAACTGTTTTTT. Encoded protein: CASTPGAGWNEKLFF.

Ten or more counts support this clonotype. The V call is TRBV2, the J call TRBJ2-1; maybe TRBD2 (5 bases). Germline CDR1 is SNHLY and CDR2 is FYNNEI. The V and J ends lost 2 bases and 12 bases respectively, with 23 bases between them. The CDR3 is 16 residues long. CDR3 nucleotides: TGTGCCAGCAGTGAATCCAAGCGGATCTCAATGAGCCGGCAGTTCTTC. It is translated as CASSESKRISMSRQFF.

The rearrangement uses TRBV12-3 or TRBV12-4 and TRBJ2-1, with 13 bases identical to TRBD2. Germline trimming cut 6 bases from V and 8 bases from J; bases unmatched to any gene: 4. The CDR3 length is 14 residues. Written as DNA, the CDR3 is TGTGCCAGCAGCGGACTAGCGGGAGCGGATGAGCAGTTCTTC. Translated, it gives CASSGLAGADEQFF.

The table lists this clonotype with many counts. The rearrangement joins TRBV18 to TRBJ2-3; the match to TRBD2 covers 10 bases. Trimming removed 5 bases from V and 5 bases from J; junction bases left unmatched: 4. Germline-derived CDR1 and CDR2 are KGHSH and LQKENI. This CDR3 comprises 14 residues. The CDR3 nucleotides are TGTGCCAGCTCAACTAGCGGGATCGAAGATACGCAGTATTTT. This encodes CASSTSGIEDTQYF.

This clonotype was recorded many times. V gene TRBV7-9 combines with J gene TRBJ2-3; D gene ambiguous. Per the germline V gene, CDR1 is SEHNR and CDR2 is FQNEAQ (reference sequence). V dropped 1 base and J dropped 2 bases, with 7 bases sitting between them. The CDR3 length is 14 residues. The CDR3 DNA follows: TGTGCCAGCAGCTTAGAACTAAACACAGATACGCAGTATTTT. The encoded protein is CASSLELNTDTQYF.

This clonotype was recorded at least ten times. The genes are TRBV30 and TRBJ2-5; TRBD1 or TRBD2 may be the D gene (6 bases each). Between the trimmed V and J ends, which lost 0 bases and 5 bases, there was a span of 16 bases. The CDR3 runs to 15 residues. Germline V lookup: CDR1 GTSNPN, CDR2 SVGIG (reference sequence). This CDR3 is CAWSVLPGAGETQYF. Written as DNA, the CDR3 is TGTGCCTGGAGTGTACTACCGGGGGCGGGGGAGACCCAGTACTTC.

This clonotype was seen repeatedly, ten times or more. This chain uses TRBV28 with TRBJ2-7; D is uncertain. Between the trimmed V and J ends, which lost 5 bases and 7 bases, there was a span of 12 bases. The CDR3 has 12 amino acids. Germline V gene sequence: CDR1 MDHEN, CDR2 SYDVKM. The CDR3: CASSDPLGEQYF. The CDR3 DNA reads TGTGCCAGCAGTGACCCTTTGGGGGAGCAGTACTTC.

This clonotype was counted ten times or more. The chain has TRBV12-3 or TRBV12-4 and TRBJ2-2, with a tentative D call TRBD2 (6 bases). Trimming left V 6 bases short and J 2 bases short, with 13 bases between. The CDR3 runs to 15 residues. The chain's CDR3 is CASRSGTANTGELFF. The CDR3 nucleotides read TGTGCCAGCAGATCCGGGACTGCTAACACCGGGGAGCTGTTTTTT.

The rearrangement joins TRBV14 to TRBJ2-7; TRBD1 agrees at 7 bases. The junction had 7 bases not matched to a gene; V was cut back by 0 bases and J by 2 bases. The CDR3 loop spans 16 amino acids. Germline loops: CDR1 SGHDN, CDR2 FVKESK. The CDR3 reads CASSQDLRTGPYEQYF. CDR3 nucleotides: TGTGCCAGCAGCCAAGATCTGAGGACAGGTCCCTACGAGCAGTACTTC.

V is TRBV7-9 and J is TRBJ2-5; D is perhaps TRBD2 (5 bases). CDR1 is SEHNR and CDR2 is FQNEAQ in the germline V gene (reference sequence). V was clipped by 5 bases and J by 3 bases, with 13 bases between them. CDR3 length equals 14 residues. The CDR3 DNA reads as TGTGCCAGCAGCCCCCTTTTCGGGGAAGAGACCCAGTACTTC. This sequence encodes CASSPLFGEETQYF.

CDR3 nucleotide sequence: TGTGCCAGCAGCGCCGTAGCGGACCTCCAAGAGACCCAGTACTTC. Its protein is CASSAVADLQETQYF. V gene TRBV9 combines with J gene TRBJ2-5; D perhaps matches TRBD2 (6 bases). The CDR3 spans 15 residues. CDR1 SGDLS and CDR2 YYNGEE come from the germline V gene. V was cut by 3 bases and J by 1 base, with 13 bases left in between.